This T cell receptor (beta chain) comes out of a study of immune cell composition in non-small cell lung cancer. Study outcomes and limitations: Clones >0.5% enriched in tumour were rarer in adenocarcinoma (roughly 35%) than squamous (roughly 75%). TIL tumour reactivity correlated with maximal tumour-associated clone frequency in adenocarcinoma.

Details on this clone: The antigen is unknown.

Assay used: immunoSEQ multiplex PCR; TCRdb lists only in-frame clones, some missing. The table has 6,500 to 7,000 clones, approximately 84% seen once; the top ten hold 12%. Germline CDR1 and CDR2: SEHNR and FQNEAQ (reference sequence). Trimming shortened V by 5 bases and J by 7 bases, and 26 bases separated the two germline ends. This CDR3 has 17 residues. Normal lung sampling was at least 3 cm from the tumour, as distant as possible. Genomic DNA came from frozen unsorted single-cell suspensions. The receptor's source is a human donor with non-small cell lung cancer. Material: non-adjacent lung tissue. V is TRBV7-9 and J is TRBJ1-1, with a possible D match to TRBD1 (5 bases). CDR3 amino acids: CASSTDYTGRELVEAFF. The DNA of the CDR3 is TGTGCCAGCAGCACCGATTATACAGGAAGGGAACTCGTTGAAGCTTTCTTT.